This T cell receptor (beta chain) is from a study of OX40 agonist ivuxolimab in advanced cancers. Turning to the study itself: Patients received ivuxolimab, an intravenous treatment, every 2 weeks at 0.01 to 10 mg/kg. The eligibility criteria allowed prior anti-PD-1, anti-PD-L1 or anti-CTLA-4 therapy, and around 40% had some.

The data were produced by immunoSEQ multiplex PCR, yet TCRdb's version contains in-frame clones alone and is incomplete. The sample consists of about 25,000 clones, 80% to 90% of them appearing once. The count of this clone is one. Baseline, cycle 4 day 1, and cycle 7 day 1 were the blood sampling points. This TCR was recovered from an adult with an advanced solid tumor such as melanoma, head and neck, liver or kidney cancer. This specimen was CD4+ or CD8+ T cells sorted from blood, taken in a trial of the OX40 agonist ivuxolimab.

The DNA for the CDR3 is TGTGCCAGCAGCCCGGGACAGAGCTATGGCTACACCTTC. The encoded protein is CASSPGQSYGYTF. The chain links TRBV27 to TRBJ1-2, with 7 positions matching TRBD1. Germline CDR1 is MNHEY and CDR2 is SMNVEV (reference sequence). CDR3 size: 13 residues. V was pared by 6 bases and J by 4 bases, with 5 bases of the junction left unmatched.